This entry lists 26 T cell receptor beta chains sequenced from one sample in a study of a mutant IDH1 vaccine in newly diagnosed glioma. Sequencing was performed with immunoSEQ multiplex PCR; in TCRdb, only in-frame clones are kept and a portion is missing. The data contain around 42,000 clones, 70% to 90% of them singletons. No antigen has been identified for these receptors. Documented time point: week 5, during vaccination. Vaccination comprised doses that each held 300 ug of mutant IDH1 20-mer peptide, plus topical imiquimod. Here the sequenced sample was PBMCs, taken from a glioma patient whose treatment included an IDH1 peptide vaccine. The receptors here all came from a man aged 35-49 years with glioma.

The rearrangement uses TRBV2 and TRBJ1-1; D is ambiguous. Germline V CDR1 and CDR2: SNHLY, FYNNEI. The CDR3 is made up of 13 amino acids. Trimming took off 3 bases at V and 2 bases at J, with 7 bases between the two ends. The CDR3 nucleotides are TGTGCCAGCAGTGACCCCCTTAACACTGAAGCTTTCTTT. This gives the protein CASSDPLNTEAFF.

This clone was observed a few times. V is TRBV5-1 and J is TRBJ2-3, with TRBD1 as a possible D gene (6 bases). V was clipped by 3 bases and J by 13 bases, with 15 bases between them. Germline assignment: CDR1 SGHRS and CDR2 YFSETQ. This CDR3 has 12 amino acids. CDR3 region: CASSWDTQKKYF. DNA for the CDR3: TGCGCCAGCAGCTGGGACACCCAGAAGAAGTATTTT.

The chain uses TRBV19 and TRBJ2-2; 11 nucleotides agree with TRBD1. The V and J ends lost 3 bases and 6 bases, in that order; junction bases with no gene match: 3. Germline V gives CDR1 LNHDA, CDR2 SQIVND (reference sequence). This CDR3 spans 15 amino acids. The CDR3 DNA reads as TGTGCCAGTAGTATTTTGGGACAGGGGGCCGGGGAGCTGTTTTTT. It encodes CASSILGQGAGELFF.

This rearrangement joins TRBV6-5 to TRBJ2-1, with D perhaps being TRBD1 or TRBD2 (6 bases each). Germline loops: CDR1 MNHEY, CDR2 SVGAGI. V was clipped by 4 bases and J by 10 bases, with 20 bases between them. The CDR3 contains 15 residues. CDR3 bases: TGTGCCAGCAGTTGGGGAGTGGGGGGCAGACTGGAGCAGTTCTTC. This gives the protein CASSWGVGGRLEQFF.

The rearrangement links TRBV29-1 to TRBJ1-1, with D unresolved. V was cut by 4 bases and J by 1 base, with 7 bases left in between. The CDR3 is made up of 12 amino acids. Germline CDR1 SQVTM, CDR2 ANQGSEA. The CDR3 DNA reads TGCAGCGTTGTCGAAAAGAACACTGAAGCTTTCTTT. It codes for CSVVEKNTEAFF.

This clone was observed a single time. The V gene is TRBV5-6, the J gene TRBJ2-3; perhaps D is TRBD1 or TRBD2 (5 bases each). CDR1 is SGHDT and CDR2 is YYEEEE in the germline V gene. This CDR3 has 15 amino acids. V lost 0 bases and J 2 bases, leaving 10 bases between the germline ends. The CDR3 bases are TGTGCCAGCAGCTTGGCCCGGGACGACACAGATACGCAGTATTTT. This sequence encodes CASSLARDDTDTQYF.

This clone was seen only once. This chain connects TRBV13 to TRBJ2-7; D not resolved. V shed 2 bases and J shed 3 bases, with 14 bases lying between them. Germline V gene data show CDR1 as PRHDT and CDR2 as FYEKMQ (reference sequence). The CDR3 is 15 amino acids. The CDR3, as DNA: TGTGCCAGCAGCTTACAGGCGGTATCCGACTACGAGCAGTACTTC. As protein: CASSLQAVSDYEQYF.

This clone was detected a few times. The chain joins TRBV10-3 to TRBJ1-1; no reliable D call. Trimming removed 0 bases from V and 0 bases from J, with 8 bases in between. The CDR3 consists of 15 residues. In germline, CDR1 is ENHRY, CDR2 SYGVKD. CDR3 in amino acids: CAISESMVLNTEAFF. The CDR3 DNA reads TGTGCCATCAGTGAGTCAATGGTCTTGAACACTGAAGCTTTCTTT.

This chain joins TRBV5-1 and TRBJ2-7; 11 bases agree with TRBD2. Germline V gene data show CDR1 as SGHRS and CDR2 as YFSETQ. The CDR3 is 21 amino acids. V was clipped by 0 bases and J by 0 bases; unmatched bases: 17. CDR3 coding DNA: TGCGCCAGCAGCTTGGGCCCTGCGCTGCTACTTAGCGGGAGGGACTCCTACGAGCAGTACTTC. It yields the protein CASSLGPALLLSGRDSYEQYF.

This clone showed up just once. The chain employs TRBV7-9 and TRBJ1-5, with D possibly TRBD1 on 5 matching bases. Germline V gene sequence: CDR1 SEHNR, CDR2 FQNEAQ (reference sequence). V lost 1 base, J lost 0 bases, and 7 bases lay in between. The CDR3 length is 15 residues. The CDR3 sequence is CASSLGGGSNQPQHF. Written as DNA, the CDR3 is TGTGCCAGCAGCTTAGGCGGGGGTAGCAATCAGCCCCAGCATTTT.

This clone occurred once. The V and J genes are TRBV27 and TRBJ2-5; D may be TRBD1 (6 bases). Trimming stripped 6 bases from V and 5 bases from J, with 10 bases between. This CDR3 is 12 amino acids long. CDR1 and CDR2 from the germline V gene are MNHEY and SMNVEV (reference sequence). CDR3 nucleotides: TGTGCCAGCAGCCCACAGGGCGAGACCCAGTACTTC. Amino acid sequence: CASSPQGETQYF.

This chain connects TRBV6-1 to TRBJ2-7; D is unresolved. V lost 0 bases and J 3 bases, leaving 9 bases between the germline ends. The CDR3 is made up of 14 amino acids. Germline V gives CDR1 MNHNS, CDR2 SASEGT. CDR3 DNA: TGTGCCAGCAGTGAAGCTGTGCGCCTCTACGAGCAGTACTTC. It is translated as CASSEAVRLYEQYF.

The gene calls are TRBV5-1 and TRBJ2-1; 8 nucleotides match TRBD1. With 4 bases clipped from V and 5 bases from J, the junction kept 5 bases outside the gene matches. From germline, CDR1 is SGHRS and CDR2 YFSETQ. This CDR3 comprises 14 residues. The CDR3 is CASSVRQGNNEQFF. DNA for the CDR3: TGCGCCAGCAGCGTAAGACAGGGGAACAATGAGCAGTTCTTC.

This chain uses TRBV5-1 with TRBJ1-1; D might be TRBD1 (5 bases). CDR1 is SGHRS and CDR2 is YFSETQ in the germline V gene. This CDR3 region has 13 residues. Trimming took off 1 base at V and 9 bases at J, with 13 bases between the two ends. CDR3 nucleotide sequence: TGCGCCAGCAGCTTGTTAGTGGGGGAAAAAGCTTTCTTT. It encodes CASSLLVGEKAFF.

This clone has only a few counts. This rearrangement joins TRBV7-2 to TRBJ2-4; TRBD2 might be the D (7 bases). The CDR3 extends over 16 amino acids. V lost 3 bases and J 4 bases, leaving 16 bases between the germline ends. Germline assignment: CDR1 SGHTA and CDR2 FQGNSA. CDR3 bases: TGTGCCAGCAGCTTTACAGGGTGGGGGGGAAAAAACATTCAGTACTTC. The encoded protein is CASSFTGWGGKNIQYF.

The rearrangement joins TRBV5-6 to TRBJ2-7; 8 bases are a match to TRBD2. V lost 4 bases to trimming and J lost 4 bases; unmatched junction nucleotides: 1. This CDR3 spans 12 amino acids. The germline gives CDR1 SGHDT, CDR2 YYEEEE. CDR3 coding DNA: TGTGCCAGCAGCCCGGGAGGGTACGAGCAGTACTTC. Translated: CASSPGGYEQYF. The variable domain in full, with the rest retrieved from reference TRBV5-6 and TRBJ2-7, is DAGVTQSPTHLIKTRGQQVTLRCSPKSGHDTVSWYQQALGQGPQFIFQYYEEEERQRGNFPDRFSGHQFPNYSSELNVNALLLGDSALYLCASSPGGYEQYFGPGTRLTVT.

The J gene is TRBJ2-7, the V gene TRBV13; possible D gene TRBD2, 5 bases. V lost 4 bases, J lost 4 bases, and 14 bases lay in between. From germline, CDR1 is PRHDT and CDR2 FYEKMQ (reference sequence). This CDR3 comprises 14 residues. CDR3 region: CASSSRRGAYEQYF. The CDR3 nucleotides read TGTGCCAGCAGCTCCCGACGGGGTGCGTACGAGCAGTACTTC. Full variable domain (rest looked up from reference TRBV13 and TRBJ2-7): AAGVIQSPRHLIKEKRETATLKCYPIPRHDTVYWYQQGPGQDPQFLISFYEKMQSDKGSIPDRFSAQQFSDYHSELNMSSLELGDSALYFCASSSRRGAYEQYFGPGTRLTVT.

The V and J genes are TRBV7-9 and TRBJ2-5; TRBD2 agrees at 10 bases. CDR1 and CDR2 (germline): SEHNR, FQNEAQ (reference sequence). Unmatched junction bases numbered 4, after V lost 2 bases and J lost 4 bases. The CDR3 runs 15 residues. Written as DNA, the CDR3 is TGTGCCAGCAGCTTAAGTAGCGGGAGGCCAGAGACCCAGTACTTC. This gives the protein CASSLSSGRPETQYF.

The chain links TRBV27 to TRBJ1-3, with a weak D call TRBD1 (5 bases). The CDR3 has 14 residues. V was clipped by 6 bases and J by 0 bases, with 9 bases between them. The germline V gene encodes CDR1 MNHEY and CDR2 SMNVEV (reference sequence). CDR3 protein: CASRPGYSGNTIYF. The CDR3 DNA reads TGTGCCAGCAGACCAGGGTACTCTGGAAACACCATATATTTT.

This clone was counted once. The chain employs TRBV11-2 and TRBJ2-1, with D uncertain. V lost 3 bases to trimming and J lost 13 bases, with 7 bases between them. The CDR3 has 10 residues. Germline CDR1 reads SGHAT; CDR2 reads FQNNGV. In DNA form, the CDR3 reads TGTGCCAGCAGCTTGGCGACTCAGTTCTTC. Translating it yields CASSLATQFF.

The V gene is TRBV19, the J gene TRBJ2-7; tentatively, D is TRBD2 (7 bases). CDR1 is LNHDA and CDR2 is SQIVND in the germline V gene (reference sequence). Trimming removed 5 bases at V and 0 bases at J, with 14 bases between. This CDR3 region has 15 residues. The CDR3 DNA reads TGTGCCAGTAGTGACAGCGGGACATCCTCCTACGAGCAGTACTTC. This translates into CASSDSGTSSYEQYF.

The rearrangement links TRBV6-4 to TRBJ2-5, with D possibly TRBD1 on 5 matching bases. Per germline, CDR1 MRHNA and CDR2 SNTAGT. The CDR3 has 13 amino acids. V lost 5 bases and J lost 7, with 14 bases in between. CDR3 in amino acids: CASSPTAGWTQYF. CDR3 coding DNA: TGTGCCAGCAGTCCGACCGCAGGGTGGACCCAGTACTTC.

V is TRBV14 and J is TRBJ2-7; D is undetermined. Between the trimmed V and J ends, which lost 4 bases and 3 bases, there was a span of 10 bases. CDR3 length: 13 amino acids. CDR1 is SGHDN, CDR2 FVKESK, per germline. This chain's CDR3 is CASSPGSLYEQYF. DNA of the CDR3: TGTGCCAGCAGCCCCGGTTCGCTCTACGAGCAGTACTTC. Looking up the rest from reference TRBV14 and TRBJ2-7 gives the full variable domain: EAGVTQFPSHSVIEKGQTVTLRCDPISGHDNLYWYRRVMGKEIKFLLHFVKESKQDESGMPNNRFLAERTGGTYSTLKVQPAELEDSGVYFCASSPGSLYEQYFGPGTRLTVT.

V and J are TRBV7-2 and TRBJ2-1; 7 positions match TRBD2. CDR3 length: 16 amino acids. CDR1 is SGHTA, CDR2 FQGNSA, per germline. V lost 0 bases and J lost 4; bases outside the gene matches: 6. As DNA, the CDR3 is TGTGCCAGCAGCTTAGCCGGCCTAGCGGAGTACAATGAGCAGTTCTTC. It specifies CASSLAGLAEYNEQFF.

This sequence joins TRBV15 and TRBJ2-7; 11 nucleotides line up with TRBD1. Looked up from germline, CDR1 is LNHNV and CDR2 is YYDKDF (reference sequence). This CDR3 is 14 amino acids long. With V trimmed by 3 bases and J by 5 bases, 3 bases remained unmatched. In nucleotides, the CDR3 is TGTGCCACCAGCAGGGGACAGGGGGAGGACGAGCAGTACTTC. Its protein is CATSRGQGEDEQYF.

The CDR3 bases are TGTGCCAGTAATACCAGGGCAGATGAAAAACTGTTTTTT. Its translation: CASNTRADEKLFF. The chain combines TRBV19 with TRBJ1-4; D perhaps matches TRBD1 (5 bases). V lost 7 bases to trimming and J lost 6 bases, with 12 bases between them. Germline CDR1 reads LNHDA; CDR2 reads SQIVND (reference sequence). The CDR3 length is 13 residues.